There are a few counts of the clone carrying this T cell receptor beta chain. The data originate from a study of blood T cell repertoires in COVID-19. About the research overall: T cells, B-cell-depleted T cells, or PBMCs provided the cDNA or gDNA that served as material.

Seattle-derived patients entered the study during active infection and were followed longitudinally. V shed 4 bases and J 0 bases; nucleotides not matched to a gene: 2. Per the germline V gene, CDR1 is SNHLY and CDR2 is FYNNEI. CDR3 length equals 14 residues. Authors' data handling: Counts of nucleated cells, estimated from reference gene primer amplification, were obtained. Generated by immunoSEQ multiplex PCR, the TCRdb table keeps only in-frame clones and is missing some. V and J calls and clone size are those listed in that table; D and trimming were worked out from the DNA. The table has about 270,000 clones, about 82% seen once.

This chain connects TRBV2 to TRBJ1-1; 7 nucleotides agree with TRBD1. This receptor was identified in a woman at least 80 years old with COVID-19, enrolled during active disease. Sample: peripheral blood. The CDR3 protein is CASSADRLNTEAFF. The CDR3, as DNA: TGTGCCAGCAGTGCGGACAGGTTGAACACTGAAGCTTTCTTT.